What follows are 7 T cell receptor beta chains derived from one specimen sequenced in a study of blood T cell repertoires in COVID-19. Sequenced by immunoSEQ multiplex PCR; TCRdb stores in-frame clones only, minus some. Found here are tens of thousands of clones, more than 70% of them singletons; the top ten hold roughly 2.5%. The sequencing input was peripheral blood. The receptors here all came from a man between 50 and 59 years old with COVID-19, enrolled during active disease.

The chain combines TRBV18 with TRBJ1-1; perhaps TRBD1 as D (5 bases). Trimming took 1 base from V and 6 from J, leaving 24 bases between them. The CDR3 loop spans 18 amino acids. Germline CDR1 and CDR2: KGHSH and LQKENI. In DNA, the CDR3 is TGTGCCAGCTCACCACAGCCAGGGAACTTAGTATCTCATTCTGAAGCTTTCTTT. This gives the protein CASSPQPGNLVSHSEAFF.

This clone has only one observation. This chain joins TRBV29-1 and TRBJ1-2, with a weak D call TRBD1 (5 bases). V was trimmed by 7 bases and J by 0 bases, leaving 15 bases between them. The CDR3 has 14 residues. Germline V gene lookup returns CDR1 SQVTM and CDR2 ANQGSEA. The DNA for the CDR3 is TGCAGCGGGGGGACGGAGCCACCTAACTATGGCTACACCTTC. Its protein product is CSGGTEPPNYGYTF.

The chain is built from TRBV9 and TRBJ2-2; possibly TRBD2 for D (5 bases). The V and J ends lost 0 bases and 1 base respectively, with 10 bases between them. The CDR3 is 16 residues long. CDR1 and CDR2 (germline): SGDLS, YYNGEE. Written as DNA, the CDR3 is TGTGCCAGCAGCGTAGGGGTAGGAGGGAACACCGGGGAGCTGTTTTTT. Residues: CASSVGVGGNTGELFF.

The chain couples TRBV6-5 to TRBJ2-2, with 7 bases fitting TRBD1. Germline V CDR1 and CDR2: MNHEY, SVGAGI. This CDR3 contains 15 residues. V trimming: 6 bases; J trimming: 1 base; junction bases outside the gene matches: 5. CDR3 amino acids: CASRFDRVNTGELFF. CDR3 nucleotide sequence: TGTGCCAGCAGGTTCGACAGGGTGAACACCGGGGAGCTGTTTTTT.

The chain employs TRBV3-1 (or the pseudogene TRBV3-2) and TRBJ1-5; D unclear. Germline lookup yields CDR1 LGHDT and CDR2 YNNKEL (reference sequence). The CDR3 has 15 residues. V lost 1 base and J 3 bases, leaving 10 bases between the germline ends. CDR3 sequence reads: CASSQAPGYNQPQHF. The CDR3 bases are TGTGCCAGCAGCCAAGCCCCCGGGTACAATCAGCCCCAGCATTTT.

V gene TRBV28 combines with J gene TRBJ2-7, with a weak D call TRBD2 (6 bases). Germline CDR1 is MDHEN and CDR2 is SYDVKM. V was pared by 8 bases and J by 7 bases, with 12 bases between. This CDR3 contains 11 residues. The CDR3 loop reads CASGLRGEQYF. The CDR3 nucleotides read TGTGCCAGCGGCCTCCGGGGGGAGCAGTACTTC.

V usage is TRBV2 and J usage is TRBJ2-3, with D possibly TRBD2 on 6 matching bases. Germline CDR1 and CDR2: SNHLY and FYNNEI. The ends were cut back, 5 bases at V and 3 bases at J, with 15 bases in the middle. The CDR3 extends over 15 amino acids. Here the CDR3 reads CASSKTQRVTDTQYF. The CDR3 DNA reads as TGTGCCAGCAGTAAGACCCAGCGGGTGACAGATACGCAGTATTTT.